The 10 T cell receptor beta chains below were found in one sample sequenced in a study of glioma-infiltrating T cells. Amplification of TCR alpha and beta CDR3 regions from RNA used iRepertoire nested multiplex PCR. TCRdb reanalysed the multiplex PCR reads using MiXCR and keeps one entry per CDR3 protein. Of approximately 400,000 distinct CDR3 sequences listed, about 40% are singletons. The specimen sequenced was glioma tissue, nonneoplastic brain tissue, or PBMCs (not recorded which). The receptors were sampled from a human donor with low-grade glioma or glioblastoma, undergoing nonglioma brain surgery, or in good health (not recorded which).

This chain links TRBV11-3 with TRBJ2-3, with 10 nucleotides matching TRBD1. V shed 1 base and J 5 bases; nucleotides not matched to a gene: 3. The germline CDR1 and CDR2 sequences are SGHNT and YENEEA. The CDR3 is 15 residues long. DNA of the CDR3: TGTGCCAGCAGCTTAGTGGGACAGGGGCTAGATACGCAGTATTTT. Its translation is CASSLVGQGLDTQYF. The full variable domain, its missing parts supplied by reference TRBV11-3 and TRBJ2-3, is EAGVVQSPRYKIIEKKQPVAFWCNPISGHNTLYWYLQNLGQGPELLIRYENEEAVDDSQLPKDRFSAERLKGVDSTLKIQPAELGDSAVYLCASSLVGQGLDTQYFGPGTRLTVL.

The chain combines TRBV11-3 with TRBJ1-1, with 7 bases matching TRBD1. The germline CDR1 and CDR2 sequences are SGHNT and YENEEA. The CDR3 is 15 residues long. Trimming at V came to 4 bases and at J to 1 base, leaving 6 bases not matched to a gene. The CDR3 DNA reads TGTGCCAGCAGCTCGCTCGGGACAGCGAACACTGAAGCTTTCTTT. Amino acids: CASSSLGTANTEAFF.

This clonotype was found a few times. The CDR3, as DNA: TGTGCCAGCAGCTTACGCCGCCCCGGATCCGGCTCCTACGAGCAGTACTTC. Its translation: CASSLRRPGSGSYEQYF. The V gene is TRBV7-2, the J gene TRBJ2-7; D remains unclear. The V gene's germline CDR1 is SGHTA and CDR2 FQGNSA. The germline V and J ends were trimmed by 2 bases and 0 bases, with 17 bases remaining between them. The CDR3 is made up of 17 amino acids. Supplemented by reference TRBV7-2 and TRBJ2-7, the full variable domain reads GAGVSQSPSNKVTEKGKDVELRCDPISGHTALYWYRQSLGQGLEFLIYFQGNSAPDKSGLPSDRFSAERTGGSVSTLTIQRTQQEDSAVYLCASSLRRPGSGSYEQYFGPGTRLTVT.

This clonotype appeared a few times. The chain links TRBV20-1 to TRBJ2-7; weak D call: TRBD1 (6 bases). The CDR3 is made up of 13 amino acids. Trimming took 7 bases from V and 0 from J, leaving 13 bases between them. Germline-derived CDR1 and CDR2 are DFQATT and SNEGSKA (reference sequence). The CDR3 bases are TGCAGTGGTTACAGGGACGCCTCCTACGAGCAGTACTTC. Protein product: CSGYRDASYEQYF.

The chain employs TRBV19 and TRBJ1-4; TRBD1 might be the D (6 bases). V dropped 6 bases and J dropped 4 bases, with 24 bases sitting between them. The CDR3 has 18 residues. CDR1 is LNHDA, CDR2 SQIVND, per germline (reference sequence). The CDR3 loop reads CASSGRILPGQNNEKLFF. CDR3 nucleotides: TGTGCCAGTAGCGGTCGCATCCTGCCGGGACAAAATAATGAAAAACTGTTTTTT.

The chain is built from TRBV7-9 and TRBJ2-1, with D unresolved. Germline CDR1 SEHNR, CDR2 FQNEAQ (reference sequence). V shed 5 bases and J shed 2 bases, with 4 bases lying between them. The CDR3 spans 12 residues. CDR3 sequence: CASSATYNEQFF. In nucleotides, the CDR3 is TGTGCCAGCAGCGCGACCTACAATGAGCAGTTCTTC.

V gene TRBV6-1 combines with J gene TRBJ1-5, with D possibly being TRBD1 (6 bases). The ends were cut back, 8 bases at V and 3 bases at J, with 17 bases in the middle. CDR1 and CDR2 from the germline V gene are MNHNS and SASEGT. The CDR3 sequence is 15 residues long. The CDR3 nucleotides are TGTGCCAGCCGACCCCTAGGGACAAACAATCAGCCCCAGCATTTT. Residues: CASRPLGTNNQPQHF.

This clonotype came up many times. The rearrangement joins TRBV6-2 or TRBV6-3 to TRBJ2-7, with D unclear. The CDR3 contains 13 residues. Germline V gives CDR1 MNHEY, CDR2 SVGEGT. V dropped 6 bases and J dropped 2 bases, with 11 bases sitting between them. The CDR3 protein is CASSPPWAYEQYF. CDR3 bases: TGTGCCAGCAGCCCCCCGTGGGCCTACGAGCAGTACTTC.

In this sample, this clonotype turned up once. The chain carries TRBV19 and TRBJ2-1; 11 positions agree with TRBD2. Looked up from germline, CDR1 is LNHDA and CDR2 is SQIVND (reference sequence). This CDR3 has 15 amino acids. V shed 5 bases, J shed 6 bases, and the junction held 6 bases outside the gene matches. CDR3 residues: CASSLTTSGANEQFF. In nucleotides, the CDR3 is TGTGCCAGTAGTCTAACGACTAGCGGGGCCAATGAGCAGTTCTTC.

Concerning this clonotype itself: This may stem from a read error, because a much larger clone lies one nucleotide away. This chain uses TRBV27 with TRBJ1-2; D is uncertain. CDR3 length equals 16 residues. CDR1 and CDR2 (germline): MNHEY, SMNVEV (reference sequence). The CDR3 spells CASSFGISTTNYSYTF. The CDR3 DNA reads TGTGCCAGCAGTTTTGGGATTTCGACAACTAACTATAGCTACACCTTC.